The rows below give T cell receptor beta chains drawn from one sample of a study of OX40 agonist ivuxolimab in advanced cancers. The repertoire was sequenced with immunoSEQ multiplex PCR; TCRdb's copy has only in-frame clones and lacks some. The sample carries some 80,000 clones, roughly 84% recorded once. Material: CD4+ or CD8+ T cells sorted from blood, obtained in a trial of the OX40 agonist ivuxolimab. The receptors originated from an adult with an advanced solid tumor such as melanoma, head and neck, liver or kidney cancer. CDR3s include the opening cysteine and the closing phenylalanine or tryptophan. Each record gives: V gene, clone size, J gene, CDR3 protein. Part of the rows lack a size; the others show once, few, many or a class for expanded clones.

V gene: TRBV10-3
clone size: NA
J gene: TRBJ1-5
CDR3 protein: CAIGWDSNQPQHF

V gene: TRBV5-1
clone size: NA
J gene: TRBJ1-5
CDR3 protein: CASSLAVDQPQHF

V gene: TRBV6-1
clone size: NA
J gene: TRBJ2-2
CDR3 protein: CASSAPRGANTGELFF

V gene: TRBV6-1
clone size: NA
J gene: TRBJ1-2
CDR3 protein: CASSERGGYGYTF

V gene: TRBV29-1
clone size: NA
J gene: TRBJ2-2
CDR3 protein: CSVVWGATGELFF

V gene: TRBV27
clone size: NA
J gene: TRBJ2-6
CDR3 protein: CASWGRAPLSGANVLTF

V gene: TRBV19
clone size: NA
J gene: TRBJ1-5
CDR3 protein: CASSTQGGGQPQHF

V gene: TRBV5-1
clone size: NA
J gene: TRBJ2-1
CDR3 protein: CASSLAGQGLNEQFF

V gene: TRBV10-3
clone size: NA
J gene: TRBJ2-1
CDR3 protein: CAISGQGYNEQFF

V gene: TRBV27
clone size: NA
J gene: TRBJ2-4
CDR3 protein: CASSPRLAGGLNIQYF

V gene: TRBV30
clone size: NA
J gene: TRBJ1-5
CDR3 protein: CAWSPGTGSNQPQHF

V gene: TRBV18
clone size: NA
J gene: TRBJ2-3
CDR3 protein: CASSLESLTDTQYF

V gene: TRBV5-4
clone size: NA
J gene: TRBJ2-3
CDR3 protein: CASTDPGGSDTQYF

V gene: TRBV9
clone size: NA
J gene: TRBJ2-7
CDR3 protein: CASSPRLAGVTEQYF

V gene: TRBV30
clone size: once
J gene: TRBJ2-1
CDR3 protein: CAWKQGATYNEQFF

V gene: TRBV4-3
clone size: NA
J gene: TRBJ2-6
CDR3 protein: CASSQGTGLGFNVLTF

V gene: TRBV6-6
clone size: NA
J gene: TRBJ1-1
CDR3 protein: CASSSSGTGGLTFF

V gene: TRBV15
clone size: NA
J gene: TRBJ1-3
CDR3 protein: CATSRDGFSSGNTIYF

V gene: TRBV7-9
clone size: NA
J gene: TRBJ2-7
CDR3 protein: CASSLALWGNYEQYF

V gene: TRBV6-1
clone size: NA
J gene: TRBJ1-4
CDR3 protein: CASRTPLNEKLFF

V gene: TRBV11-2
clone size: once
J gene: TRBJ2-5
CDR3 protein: CASSSVAGVQETQYF

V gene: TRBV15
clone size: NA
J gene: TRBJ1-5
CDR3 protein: CATSRGRAGGVPQPQHF

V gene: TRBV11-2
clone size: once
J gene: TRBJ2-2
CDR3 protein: CASSLGRGRTGELFF

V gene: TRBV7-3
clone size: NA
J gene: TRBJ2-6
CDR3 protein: CASSPQSVPGANVLTF

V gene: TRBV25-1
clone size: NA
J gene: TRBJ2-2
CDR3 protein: CASSETALASAGELFF

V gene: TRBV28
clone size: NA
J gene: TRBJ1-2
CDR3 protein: CASSSGGSSSYGYTF

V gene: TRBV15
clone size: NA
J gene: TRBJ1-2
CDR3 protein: CATSRGTVHGYTF

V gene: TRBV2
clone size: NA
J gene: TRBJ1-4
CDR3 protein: CASSVSGVTNEKLFF

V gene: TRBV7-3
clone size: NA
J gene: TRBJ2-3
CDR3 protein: CASSLFPGLADTDTQYF

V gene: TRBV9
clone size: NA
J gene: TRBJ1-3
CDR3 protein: CASSVSPGGTGLYGNTIYF

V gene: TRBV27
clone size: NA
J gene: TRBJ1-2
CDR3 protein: CASSPAYRGVVYGYTF

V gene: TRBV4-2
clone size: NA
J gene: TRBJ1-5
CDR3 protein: CASSTGNPRGQPQHF

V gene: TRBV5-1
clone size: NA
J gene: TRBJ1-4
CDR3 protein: CASRGIINEKLFF

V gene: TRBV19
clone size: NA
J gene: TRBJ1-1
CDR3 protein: CASSIGTTEAFF

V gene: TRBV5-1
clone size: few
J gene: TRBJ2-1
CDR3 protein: CASSPGVVGNEQFF

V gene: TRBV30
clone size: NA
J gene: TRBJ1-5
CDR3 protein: CAWNVQKFPGQGSNQPQHF

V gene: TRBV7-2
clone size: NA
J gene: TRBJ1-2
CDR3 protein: CASSLAVQGGHGYTF

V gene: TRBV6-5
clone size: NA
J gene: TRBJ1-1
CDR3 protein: CASSTRQVFPTEAFF

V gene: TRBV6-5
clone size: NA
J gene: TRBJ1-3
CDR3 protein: CASSFAGGNTIYF

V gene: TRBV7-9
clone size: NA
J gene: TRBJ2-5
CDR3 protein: CASNWAGETQYF

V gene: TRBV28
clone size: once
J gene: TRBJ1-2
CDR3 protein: CASRSTGGYTF

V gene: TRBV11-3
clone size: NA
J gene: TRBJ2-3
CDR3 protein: CASSLVGGGDTQYF

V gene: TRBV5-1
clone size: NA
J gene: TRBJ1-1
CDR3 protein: CASSLLGGGDEAFF

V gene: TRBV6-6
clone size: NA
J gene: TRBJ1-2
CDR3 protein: CASSYSRDAHGYTF

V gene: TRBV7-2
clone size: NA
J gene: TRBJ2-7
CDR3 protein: CASSLSGVQYF

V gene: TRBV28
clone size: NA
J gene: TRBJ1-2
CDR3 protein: CASSLYERRGGYTF

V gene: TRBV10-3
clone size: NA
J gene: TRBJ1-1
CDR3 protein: CAISGVMNTEAFF